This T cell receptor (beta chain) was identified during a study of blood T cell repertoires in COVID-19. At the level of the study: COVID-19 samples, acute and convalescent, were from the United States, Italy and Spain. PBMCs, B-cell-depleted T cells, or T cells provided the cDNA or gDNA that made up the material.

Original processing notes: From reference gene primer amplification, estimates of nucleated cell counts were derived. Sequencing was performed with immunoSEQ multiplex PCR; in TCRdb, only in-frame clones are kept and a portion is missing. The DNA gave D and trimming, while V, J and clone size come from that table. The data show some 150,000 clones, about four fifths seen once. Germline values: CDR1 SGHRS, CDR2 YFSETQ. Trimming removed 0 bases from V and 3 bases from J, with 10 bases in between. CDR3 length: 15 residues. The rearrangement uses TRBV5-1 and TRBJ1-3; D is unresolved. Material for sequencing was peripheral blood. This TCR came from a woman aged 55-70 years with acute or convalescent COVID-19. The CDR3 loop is CASSLGQVGGNTIYF. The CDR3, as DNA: TGCGCCAGCAGCTTGGGACAAGTGGGTGGAAACACCATATATTTT.